These 25 T cell receptor beta chains were sequenced from one sample in a study of cytomegalovirus exposure and HLA in healthy donors. With 60 Vbeta and 13 Jbeta primers, the PCR was carried out. The table came from immunoSEQ multiplex PCR; TCRdb's copy has only in-frame clones and leaves some out. The data contain 200,000 or so clones, approximately 84% of them singletons. The specimen was PBMCs. The receptor source for this set is a girl in the first two years of life in good health and CMV-seronegative.

J is TRBJ2-7 and V is TRBV5-6; 11 bases are shared with TRBD2. Trimming at V came to 4 bases and at J to 6 bases, leaving 9 bases not matched to a gene. CDR3 length: 15 amino acids. Germline lookup yields CDR1 SGHDT and CDR2 YYEEEE. CDR3 in DNA: TGTGCCAGCAGCCCACTGCCGGGACTAGCGGCCGAGCAGTACTTC. Encoded protein: CASSPLPGLAAEQYF. The full variable domain, completed using reference TRBV5-6 and TRBJ2-7, is DAGVTQSPTHLIKTRGQQVTLRCSPKSGHDTVSWYQQALGQGPQFIFQYYEEEERQRGNFPDRFSGHQFPNYSSELNVNALLLGDSALYLCASSPLPGLAAEQYFGPGTRLTVT.

This chain connects TRBV6-6 to TRBJ2-7; D is perhaps TRBD1 (6 bases). From germline, CDR1 is MNHNY and CDR2 SVGAGI (reference sequence). The germline V and J ends were trimmed by 2 bases and 6 bases, with 17 bases remaining between them. The CDR3 extends over 15 amino acids. This CDR3 reads CASSYGSGQGIEQYF. The CDR3 DNA is TGTGCCAGCAGTTACGGTTCAGGGCAGGGGATCGAGCAGTACTTC.

V is TRBV6-6 and J is TRBJ2-2, with no clear D. The V end was cut by 6 bases, the J end by 3 bases, with 11 bases between. CDR1 MNHNY and CDR2 SVGAGI come from the germline V gene (reference sequence). The CDR3 consists of 14 residues. The CDR3 nucleotides are TGTGCCAGCAGCCAATCACGCGACACCGGGGAGCTGTTTTTT. Translated, it gives CASSQSRDTGELFF.

This clone has only a few counts. The J gene is TRBJ2-6, the V gene TRBV10-3; 8 bases map to TRBD1. Germline values: CDR1 ENHRY, CDR2 SYGVKD. The length of the CDR3 is 17 residues. Trimming removed 3 bases from V and 0 bases from J; junction bases left unmatched: 4. In DNA, the CDR3 is TGTGCCATCAGTGATGGACAGGGCCACTCTGGGGCCAACGTCCTGACTTTC. This encodes CAISDGQGHSGANVLTF.

This rearrangement joins TRBV5-6 to TRBJ1-4; 8 bases align to TRBD1. With V trimmed by 0 bases and J by 2 bases, 3 bases remained unmatched. CDR3 size: 16 residues. CDR1 is SGHDT and CDR2 is YYEEEE in the germline V gene. The CDR3 is CASSLGTGGTNEKLFF. CDR3 DNA: TGTGCCAGCAGCTTGGGAACAGGGGGGACTAATGAAAAACTGTTTTTT.

The gene calls are TRBV4-1 and TRBJ2-5, with D perhaps TRBD2 (6 bases). Trimming stripped 4 bases from V and 1 base from J, with 10 bases between. CDR1 is MGHRA, CDR2 YSYEKL, per germline. The CDR3 loop spans 14 amino acids. The CDR3 nucleotides read TGCGCCAGCAGCCCTGGACTACCCCAAGAGACCCAGTACTTC. This gives the protein CASSPGLPQETQYF.

The chain carries TRBV6-5 and TRBJ2-7; D unresolved. The germline gives CDR1 MNHEY, CDR2 SVGAGI. V was clipped by 2 bases and J by 3 bases, with 11 bases between them. CDR3 length: 14 residues. CDR3 amino acids: CASSYGLNNYEQYF. CDR3 DNA: TGTGCCAGCAGTTACGGGCTAAACAACTACGAGCAGTACTTC.

This clone was counted a single time. The V and J genes are TRBV10-3 and TRBJ2-3, with 8 bases identical to TRBD1. The CDR3 length is 15 residues. The V segment lost 3 bases and the J segment 0 bases; nucleotides outside the gene matches: 2. The germline CDR1 and CDR2 sequences are ENHRY and SYGVKD. CDR3 protein: CAISERQGSTDTQYF. CDR3 DNA sequence: TGTGCCATCAGTGAAAGACAGGGGAGCACAGATACGCAGTATTTT.

The chain employs TRBV16 and TRBJ1-5; no clear D gene. This CDR3 contains 17 residues. The V end was cut by 0 bases, the J end by 2 bases, with 14 bases between. The germline V gene has CDR1 KGHSY and CDR2 FQNENV. The CDR3 spells CASSQSIRQTGNQPQHF. The CDR3 DNA reads as TGTGCCAGCAGCCAATCGATCAGGCAAACGGGCAATCAGCCCCAGCATTTT. The entire variable domain, with the rest obtained from reference TRBV16 and TRBJ1-5, is as follows: GEEVAQTPKHLVRGEGQKAKLYCAPIKGHSYVFWYQQVLKNEFKFLISFQNENVFDETGMPKERFSAKCLPNSPCSLEIQATKLEDSAVYFCASSQSIRQTGNQPQHFGDGTRLSIL.

V and J are TRBV6-5 and TRBJ2-3; 7 bases map to TRBD2. The germline gives CDR1 MNHEY, CDR2 SVGAGI. Trimming at V came to 2 bases and at J to 8 bases, leaving 7 bases not matched to a gene. The CDR3 runs to 14 residues. The chain's CDR3 is CASSYTNSGGTQYF. CDR3 nucleotides: TGTGCCAGCAGTTACACTAACTCGGGGGGTACGCAGTATTTT.

This clone was counted a single time. The rearrangement uses TRBV18 and TRBJ2-2; 7 positions match TRBD2. V dropped 0 bases and J dropped 0; count of bases not matched to a gene: 4. Germline CDR1 reads KGHSH; CDR2 reads LQKENI. There are 17 residues in the CDR3. Written as DNA, the CDR3 is TGTGCCAGCTCACCACCGATGGCGGGAGCGAACACCGGGGAGCTGTTTTTT. This sequence encodes CASSPPMAGANTGELFF. Full variable domain (missing parts from reference TRBV18 and TRBJ2-2): NAGVMQNPRHLVRRRGQEARLRCSPMKGHSHVYWYRQLPEEGLKFMVYLQKENIIDESGMPKERFSAEFPKEGPSILRIQQVVRGDSAAYFCASSPPMAGANTGELFFGEGSRLTVL.

V and J are TRBV2 and TRBJ2-7; TRBD1 aligns across 7 bases. The CDR3 length is 12 residues. The V and J ends lost 6 bases and 7 bases, in that order; junction bases with no gene match: 6. CDR1 and CDR2 (germline): SNHLY, FYNNEI. CDR3 residues: CASREGAREQYF. CDR3 coding DNA: TGTGCCAGCAGAGAGGGGGCGCGGGAGCAGTACTTC. Drawing the rest from reference TRBV2 and TRBJ2-7, the complete variable domain is EPEVTQTPSHQVTQMGQEVILRCVPISNHLYFYWYRQILGQKVEFLVSFYNNEISEKSEIFDDQFSVERPDGSNFTLKIRSTKLEDSAMYFCASREGAREQYFGPGTRLTVT.

The V and J genes are TRBV5-1 and TRBJ2-7; D may be TRBD2 (7 bases). Germline V gene lookup returns CDR1 SGHRS and CDR2 YFSETQ. Trimming stripped 4 bases from V and 2 bases from J, with 19 bases between. The CDR3 sequence is 16 residues long. CDR3 coding DNA: TGCGCCAGCAGCCCACCGGGCGGGGGCCCCCCCTACGAGCAGTACTTC. Protein product: CASSPPGGGPPYEQYF.

The table lists this clone with a few counts. CDR3 coding DNA: TGCGCCAGCAGTCATCCTGACAGGTGGGACGAAAAACTGTTTTTT. Protein product: CASSHPDRWDEKLFF. This rearrangement joins TRBV4-1 to TRBJ1-4; a weak D match, TRBD1 (6 bases). Trimming removed 6 bases at V and 8 bases at J, with 19 bases between. From germline, CDR1 is MGHRA and CDR2 YSYEKL. CDR3 length: 15 amino acids.

J is TRBJ2-1 and V is TRBV5-4; 10 nucleotides line up with TRBD2. The germline V gene has CDR1 SGHNT and CDR2 YYREEE (reference sequence). This CDR3 contains 14 residues. J lost 7 bases, V lost 4 bases, and 5 bases had no gene match. In DNA, the CDR3 is TGTGCCAGCAGCCTTAGCGGGAGGTCGAATGAGCAGTTCTTC. This translates into CASSLSGRSNEQFF.

This chain links TRBV27 with TRBJ1-5, with TRBD1 as a possible D gene (5 bases). V was clipped by 4 bases and J by 3 bases, with 13 bases between them. The germline V gene has CDR1 MNHEY and CDR2 SMNVEV (reference sequence). The CDR3 extends over 15 amino acids. The CDR3 sequence: CASSSGTFPNQPQHF. The CDR3 DNA reads as TGTGCCAGCAGTTCAGGGACTTTTCCCAATCAGCCCCAGCATTTT.

The chain is built from TRBV6-5 and TRBJ1-4; TRBD1 matches at 11 bases. The CDR3 is made up of 16 amino acids. V lost 1 base to trimming and J lost 6 bases; unmatched junction nucleotides: 4. Germline CDR1 and CDR2: MNHEY and SVGAGI. The CDR3 sequence is CASSYFRTGGDEKLFF. In DNA form, the CDR3 reads TGTGCCAGCAGTTACTTTAGGACAGGGGGCGATGAAAAACTGTTTTTT.

The chain employs TRBV5-6 and TRBJ2-7, with D possibly TRBD1 on 6 matching bases. V was shortened by 1 base and J by 4 bases, with 12 bases between the two germline ends. Germline loops: CDR1 SGHDT, CDR2 YYEEEE. This CDR3 has 14 amino acids. The CDR3 region has the DNA TGTGCCAGCAGCTTGTCGGCCCAGGGGTACGAGCAGTACTTC. Amino acid sequence: CASSLSAQGYEQYF.

The chain's CDR3 is CASSVLSGGADTGELFF. The DNA for the CDR3 is TGTGCCAGCAGCGTACTTAGCGGGGGGGCCGACACCGGGGAGCTGTTTTTT. The rearrangement links TRBV9 to TRBJ2-2, with 11 bases identical to TRBD2. The CDR3 sequence is 17 residues long. Trimming removed 1 base from V and 3 bases from J; junction bases left unmatched: 5. Germline V gene lookup returns CDR1 SGDLS and CDR2 YYNGEE.

This chain joins TRBV19 and TRBJ2-1; D is perhaps TRBD1 (6 bases). The CDR3 has 14 residues. Between the trimmed V and J ends, which lost 2 bases and 9 bases, there was a span of 14 bases. The germline CDR1 and CDR2 sequences are LNHDA and SQIVND (reference sequence). CDR3 sequence reads: CASSIYRLQGEQFF. CDR3 DNA sequence: TGTGCCAGTAGTATATACCGACTACAGGGTGAGCAGTTCTTC.

This chain uses TRBV7-7 with TRBJ2-2, with 13 bases that match TRBD2. CDR1 and CDR2 (germline): SSHAT, FNYEAQ (reference sequence). CDR3 length: 16 residues. The ends lost 3 bases at V and 4 bases at J; junction bases unmatched: 2. The CDR3 DNA reads TGTGCCAGCAGCTTTGGACTAGCGGGGGCCACCGGGGAGCTGTTTTTT. Its translation: CASSFGLAGATGELFF. Full variable domain (missing parts from reference TRBV7-7 and TRBJ2-2): GAGVSQSPRYKVTKRGQDVTLRCDPISSHATLYWYQQALGQGPEFLTYFNYEAQPDKSGLPSDRFSAERPEGSISTLTIQRTEQRDSAMYRCASSFGLAGATGELFFGEGSRLTVL.

This chain uses TRBV30 with TRBJ2-2; 8 bases fit TRBD1. The trim removed 2 bases at V and 4 bases at J, leaving 0 bases unmatched. Germline CDR1 reads GTSNPN; CDR2 reads SVGIG (reference sequence). The CDR3 runs 13 residues. CDR3 bases: TGTGCCTGGAGTACAGGGGGCACCGGGGAGCTGTTTTTT. Amino acid sequence: CAWSTGGTGELFF.

The chain joins TRBV5-1 to TRBJ1-2, with 7 bases aligning to TRBD1. The CDR3 has 19 amino acids. The ends lost 4 bases at V and 3 bases at J; junction bases unmatched: 21. The germline CDR1 and CDR2 sequences are SGHRS and YFSETQ. CDR3 sequence: CASSPLKTGSRSQDYGYTF. The CDR3 coding sequence is TGCGCCAGCAGCCCCCTGAAGACAGGGTCGAGGTCTCAGGACTATGGCTACACCTTC.

This clone was seen only a few times. The chain recombines TRBV11-3 with TRBJ2-5, with 7 positions matching TRBD1. V shed 7 bases, J shed 1 base, and the junction held 9 bases outside the gene matches. Germline V gene sequence: CDR1 SGHNT, CDR2 YENEEA. This CDR3 has 15 amino acids. This chain's CDR3 is CASTKGQAVQETQYF. CDR3 nucleotides: TGTGCCAGCACCAAAGGACAGGCGGTCCAAGAGACCCAGTACTTC.

The sample holds one count of this clone. V gene TRBV9 combines with J gene TRBJ2-7; 11 positions match TRBD1. The J segment lost 4 bases and the V segment lost 2 bases, leaving 2 bases of the junction unmatched. This CDR3 has 14 amino acids. The germline CDR1 and CDR2 sequences are SGDLS and YYNGEE. CDR3 loop: CASSVGQGDYEQYF. The CDR3 coding sequence is TGTGCCAGCAGCGTGGGACAGGGGGATTACGAGCAGTACTTC.